A selection of T cell receptor beta chains follows, all from one sample in a study of shared clonotypes between healthy human individuals. Measured with immunoSEQ multiplex PCR; TCRdb has only the in-frame clones, and not every one. Found here are some 1.5 million clones, 98% of them singletons; the top ten hold about 0.45%. The sample taken for sequencing was naive CD4+ T cells sorted from blood. The source of these receptors is a man aged 30 to 45 in good health. Both conserved end residues are part of each CDR3. The D gene is left open where the match is weak. Size tells how often a clone was seen (once, few, many) or the class of an expanded clone, and some rows leave it out.

>-|-|TRBJ2-3|TRBV18
CASSARDTGFSSTDTQYF
TGTGCCAGCTCTGCCAGGGACACCGGCTTTTCTAGCACAGATACGCAGTATTTT
>-|-|TRBJ2-7|TRBV6-5
CASSYADSATYEQYF
TGTGCCAGCAGTTACGCTGACAGTGCTACCTACGAGCAGTACTTC
>-|-|TRBJ2-1|TRBV2
CASKGRAGEQFF
TGTGCCAGCAAGGGCAGGGCTGGTGAGCAGTTCTTC
>-|-|TRBJ2-1|TRBV14
CASSLQGPDNEQFF
TGTGCCAGCAGCCTCCAGGGGCCTGACAATGAGCAGTTCTTC
>-|TRBD2|TRBJ2-3|TRBV29-1
CSVVSGRDTQYF
TGCAGCGTTGTCAGCGGGAGGGATACGCAGTATTTT
>once|-|TRBJ2-7|TRBV18
CASSPILVQGDSEQYF
TGTGCCAGCTCACCAATTTTGGTCCAGGGCGATTCCGAGCAGTACTTC
>-|TRBD1|TRBJ2-7|TRBV4-3
CASSQDRINYEQYF
TGCGCCAGCAGCCAGGACAGGATAAACTACGAGCAGTACTTC
>-|-|TRBJ2-1|TRBV19
CASSTPLAPISSQQFF
TGTGCCAGTAGTACCCCCCTAGCACCAATCTCCAGCCAGCAGTTCTTC
>-|TRBD1|TRBJ1-5|TRBV19
CASRDLQGNQPQHF
TGTGCCAGTAGAGATCTACAGGGGAATCAGCCCCAGCATTTT
>-|-|TRBJ2-5|TRBV12-5
CASGLLQYQETQYF
TGTGCTAGTGGTTTGCTGCAGTACCAAGAGACCCAGTACTTC
>-|-|TRBJ1-5|TRBV30
CAWSEGRRNQPQHF
TGTGCCTGGAGTGAAGGCAGGAGGAATCAGCCCCAGCATTTT
>-|-|TRBJ2-2|TRBV11-2
CASSFAGTNTGELFF
TGTGCCAGCAGCTTTGCAGGGACGAACACCGGGGAGCTGTTTTTT
>-|-|TRBJ2-1|TRBV6-5
CASSQEPSSYNEQFF
TGTGCCAGCAGCCAAGAACCTAGCTCCTACAATGAGCAGTTCTTC
>once|TRBD2|TRBJ2-1|TRBV6-6
CASSYSKLAGGEQFF
TGTGCCAGCAGTTACTCGAAACTAGCGGGAGGTGAGCAGTTCTTC
>once|TRBD1|TRBJ2-7|TRBV7-6
CASSPGQGAYEQYF
TGTGCCAGCAGCCCGGGACAGGGGGCCTACGAGCAGTACTTC
>-|TRBD1|TRBJ1-2|TRBV4-1
CASSQADRGYGYTF
TGCGCCAGCAGCCAAGCCGACAGGGGCTATGGCTACACCTTC
>once|TRBD1|TRBJ2-7|TRBV5-4
CASSLGTGVREEYF
TGTGCCAGCAGCTTGGGGACAGGGGTCCGGGAAGAGTACTTC
>-|-|TRBJ2-5|TRBV6-5
CASRQGHQETQYF
TGTGCCAGCAGGCAAGGGCACCAAGAGACCCAGTACTTC
>-|-|TRBJ2-2|TRBV21-1
CASSLWTSPTGELFF
TGTGCCAGCAGCTTGTGGACTAGTCCCACCGGGGAGCTGTTTTTT
>-|TRBD1|TRBJ2-7|TRBV6-6
CASSYVRGLDEQYF
TGTGCCAGCAGTTACGTTAGGGGGCTCGACGAGCAGTACTTC
>-|-|TRBJ2-3|TRBV7-6
CASSLVGGDTQYF
TGTGCCAGCAGCTTAGTAGGAGGAGATACGCAGTATTTT
>-|-|TRBJ2-3|TRBV5-1
CASSFSGKATDTQYF
TGCGCCAGCAGCTTCTCAGGGAAGGCCACAGATACGCAGTATTTT
>-|-|TRBJ2-7|TRBV5-1
CASSLGFSVPYEQYF
TGCGCCAGCAGCTTGGGGTTCAGCGTCCCATACGAGCAGTACTTC
>-|TRBD1|TRBJ1-4|TRBV7-2
CASRRTGRNEKLFF
TGTGCCAGCAGACGGACAGGTCGGAATGAAAAACTGTTTTTT
>once|-|TRBJ2-1|TRBV2
CASLFATYNEQFF
TGTGCCAGCCTATTCGCGACCTACAATGAGCAGTTCTTC
>-|TRBD2|TRBJ2-1|TRBV10-3
CAISKPGLAGHNEQFF
TGTGCCATCAGTAAGCCGGGACTAGCGGGCCACAATGAGCAGTTCTTC
>once|TRBD2|TRBJ2-1|TRBV7-2
CASSLVPSGPPGKFF
TGTGCCAGCAGCTTAGTTCCTAGCGGGCCTCCCGGAAAGTTCTTC
>-|-|TRBJ2-7|TRBV4-3
CASSQRTSYEQYF
TGCGCCAGCAGCCAAAGGACGTCCTACGAGCAGTACTTC
>-|-|TRBJ1-5|TRBV28
CASSFPRLPQHF
TGTGCCAGCAGTTTCCCCCGTTTGCCCCAGCATTTT
>-|-|TRBJ2-7|TRBV5-4
CASSLGGGASYEQYF
TGTGCCAGCAGCTTGGGCGGAGGCGCCTCCTACGAGCAGTACTTC
>-|-|TRBJ1-2|TRBV6-1
CASSEARRFYGYTF
TGTGCCAGCAGTGAAGCGCGGCGCTTCTATGGCTACACCTTC
>-|-|TRBJ1-4|TRBV5-1
CASSNGANEKLFF
TGCGCCAGCAGCAATGGCGCTAATGAAAAACTGTTTTTT
>once|-|TRBJ2-5|TRBV18
CASSRQGQGETQYF
TGTGCCAGCTCACGTCAGGGGCAGGGGGAGACCCAGTACTTC
>-|-|TRBJ2-4|TRBV7-2
CASSPAVAKNIQYF
TGTGCCAGCAGCCCCGCGGTGGCCAAAAACATTCAGTACTTC
>-|TRBD2|TRBJ2-1|TRBV10-2
CASSVGLAGSYNEQFF
TGCGCCAGCAGTGTGGGACTAGCGGGGTCCTACAATGAGCAGTTCTTC
>-|-|TRBJ2-7|TRBV7-4
CASSQGVGREQYF
TGTGCCAGCAGCCAAGGGGTAGGGAGGGAGCAGTACTTC
>-|-|TRBJ1-1|TRBV5-1
CASSVTGKGNTEAFF
TGCGCCAGCAGCGTTACAGGGAAGGGGAACACTGAAGCTTTCTTT
>-|-|TRBJ1-1|TRBV27
CASSLSAGPAFF
TGTGCCAGCAGTTTATCAGCTGGGCCAGCTTTCTTT
>-|-|TRBJ2-7|TRBV6-5
CASSYLDGREQYF
TGTGCCAGCAGTTACCTGGACGGAAGGGAGCAGTACTTC
>-|-|TRBJ1-4|TRBV4-3
CASSQDWAAQNEKLFF
TGCGCCAGCAGCCAAGATTGGGCAGCTCAGAATGAAAAACTGTTTTTT
>-|-|TRBJ2-7|TRBV6-1
CASIQSFEQYF
TGTGCCAGCATTCAAAGTTTCGAGCAGTACTTC
>-|-|TRBJ1-2|TRBV30
CAWRVNRAANSSYTF
TGTGCCTGGAGGGTCAACCGGGCCGCGAATTCGAGCTACACCTTC
>-|-|TRBJ2-1|TRBV5-1
CASSLVGNYNEQFF
TGCGCCAGCAGCTTAGTAGGGAACTACAATGAGCAGTTCTTC
>-|TRBD2|TRBJ2-1|TRBV18
CASSPPGTRNEQFF
TGTGCCAGCTCACCCCCCGGGACTAGAAATGAGCAGTTCTTC
>-|-|TRBJ2-7|TRBV7-2
CASSLDYEQYF
TGTGCCAGCAGCCTGGACTACGAGCAGTACTTC
>-|TRBD2|TRBJ2-3|TRBV10-3
CAISEWLAGGPRTDTQYF
TGTGCCATCAGTGAATGGCTAGCGGGAGGGCCGAGAACAGATACGCAGTATTTT
>-|-|TRBJ2-5|TRBV5-8
CASSLTGRETQYF
TGTGCCAGCAGCTTGACAGGCAGGGAGACCCAGTACTTC
>once|-|TRBJ2-1|TRBV5-1
CASSLEGGYNEQFF
TGCGCCAGCAGCTTGGAGGGGGGATACAATGAGCAGTTCTTC